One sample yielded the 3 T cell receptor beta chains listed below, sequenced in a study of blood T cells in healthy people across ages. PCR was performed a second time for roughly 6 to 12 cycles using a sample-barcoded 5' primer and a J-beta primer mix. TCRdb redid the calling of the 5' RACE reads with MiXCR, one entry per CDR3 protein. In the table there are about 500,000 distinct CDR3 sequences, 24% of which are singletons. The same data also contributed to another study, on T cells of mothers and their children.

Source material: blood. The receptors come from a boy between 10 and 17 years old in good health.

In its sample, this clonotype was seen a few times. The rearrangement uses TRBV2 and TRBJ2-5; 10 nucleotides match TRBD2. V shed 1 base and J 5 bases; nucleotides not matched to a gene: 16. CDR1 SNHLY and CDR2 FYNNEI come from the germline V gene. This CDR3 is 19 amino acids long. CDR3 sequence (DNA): TGTGCCAGCAGTGAAGTTTTTGGTACTAGCGGGATTAGGTCGGAGACCCAGTACTTC. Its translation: CASSEVFGTSGIRSETQYF.

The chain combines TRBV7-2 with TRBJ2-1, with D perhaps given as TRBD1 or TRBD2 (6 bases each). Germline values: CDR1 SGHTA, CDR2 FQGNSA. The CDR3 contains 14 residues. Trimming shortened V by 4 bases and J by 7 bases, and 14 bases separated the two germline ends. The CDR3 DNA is TGTGCCAGCAGCTCCGGAGGGGGAGTGAATGAGCAGTTCTTC. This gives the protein CASSSGGGVNEQFF.

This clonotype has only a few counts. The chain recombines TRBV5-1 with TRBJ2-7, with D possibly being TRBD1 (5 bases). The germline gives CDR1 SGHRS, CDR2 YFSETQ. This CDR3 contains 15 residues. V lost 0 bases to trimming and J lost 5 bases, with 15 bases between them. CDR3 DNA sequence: TGCGCCAGCAGCTTGGATGCAGGGTCTGGTGACGAGCAGTACTTC. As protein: CASSLDAGSGDEQYF. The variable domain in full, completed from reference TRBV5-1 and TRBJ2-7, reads KAGVTQTPRYLIKTRGQQVTLSCSPISGHRSVSWYQQTPGQGLQFLFEYFSETQRNKGNFPGRFSGRQFSNSRSEMNVSTLELGDSALYLCASSLDAGSGDEQYFGPGTRLTVT.